One and the same sample provided the 3 T cell receptor beta chains below, sequenced in a study of CD8 T cells in ankylosing spondylitis. TCRdb fed the 5' RACE reads into MiXCR, producing one record per CDR3 protein. Of under 400,000 distinct CDR3 sequences listed, more than 9% were seen once; the top ten hold about 10%. Material for sequencing was blood, either unsorted or a sorted T cell fraction (not recorded which). These receptors were collected from a female donor with ankylosing spondylitis or in good health (not recorded which).

This clonotype has just a few counts. V is TRBV20-1 and J is TRBJ2-1; TRBD1 agrees at 10 bases. The V gene end was trimmed by 5 bases and the J gene end by 6 bases; junction bases not matched to a gene: 10. The CDR3 spans 15 residues. The germline gives CDR1 DFQATT, CDR2 SNEGSKA (reference sequence). CDR3 residues: CSALPGQGRTNEQFF. CDR3 in DNA: TGCAGTGCTCTTCCGGGACAGGGGAGAACCAATGAGCAGTTCTTC.

This clonotype was counted between two and nine times. V is TRBV3-1 and J is TRBJ2-7; D ambiguous. Germline CDR1 is LGHDT and CDR2 is YNNKEL (reference sequence). V lost 1 base and J lost 0, with 19 bases in between. The CDR3 contains 18 residues. The DNA for the CDR3 is TGTGCCAGCAGCCAAGGCTTCCCCCCCGGGCGTACCTCCTACGAGCAGTACTTC. Translated: CASSQGFPPGRTSYEQYF.

Ten or more counts support this clonotype. The chain recombines TRBV5-1 with TRBJ1-6, with TRBD1 identical over 7 bases. The CDR3 consists of 14 residues. Trimming removed 4 bases from V and 6 bases from J; junction bases left unmatched: 4. Germline assignment: CDR1 SGHRS and CDR2 YFSETQ. CDR3 region: CASSPTGSNSPLHF. The DNA of the CDR3 is TGCGCCAGCAGCCCGACAGGGTCTAATTCACCCCTCCACTTT.